The 30 T cell receptor beta chains presented below share a single source sample, sequenced in a study of blood T cell repertoires in COVID-19. Clones were read by immunoSEQ multiplex PCR, and TCRdb kept only the in-frame ones, dropping some. The sample lists over 250,000 clones; around 91% were seen once. The sequenced sample consisted of PBMCs or T cells enriched from blood (not recorded which). The receptors were sampled from a woman aged 18 to 35 who had recovered from COVID-19.

J is TRBJ1-4 and V is TRBV5-1, with D perhaps TRBD1 (5 bases). The germline gives CDR1 SGHRS, CDR2 YFSETQ. The CDR3 covers 14 residues. With 5 bases removed from V and 7 bases from J, the gap between germline ends came to 15 bases. CDR3 residues: CASSGGAEGEKLFF. The CDR3 DNA sequence: TGCGCCAGCAGTGGAGGGGCGGAGGGTGAAAAACTGTTTTTT.

Regarding this clone: This sample also contains other DNA sequences that code for the same CDR3. The chain carries TRBV19 and TRBJ2-3, with 11 bases identical to TRBD2. The CDR3 contains 14 residues. The V gene's germline CDR1 is LNHDA and CDR2 SQIVND (reference sequence). Trimming cost V 4 bases and J 4 bases; bases outside gene matches: 1. This chain's CDR3 is CASSSSGGADTQYF. DNA of the CDR3: TGTGCCAGTAGTAGTAGCGGGGGGGCAGATACGCAGTATTTT.

DNA of the CDR3: TGTGCCAGCAGCTTTGGACAGGGGAACGCCTACGAGCAGTACTTC. Translated, it gives CASSFGQGNAYEQYF. The genes are TRBV9 and TRBJ2-7; 9 positions match TRBD1. J gave up 2 bases and V 4 bases, and 7 bases lay outside the gene matches. The CDR3 spans 15 residues. Germline-derived CDR1 and CDR2 are SGDLS and YYNGEE.

This clone was recorded once. The CDR3 DNA sequence: TGTGCCAGCAGCAACGACAGGTATAACTATGGCTACACCTTC. The encoded protein is CASSNDRYNYGYTF. The V call is TRBV13, the J call TRBJ1-2; perhaps TRBD1 as D (6 bases). Germline CDR1 is PRHDT and CDR2 is FYEKMQ (reference sequence). The CDR3 sequence is 14 residues long. Trimming left V 5 bases short and J 1 base short, with 11 bases between.

This chain joins TRBV5-8 and TRBJ1-1; D is uncertain. V lost 1 base and J 1 base, leaving 8 bases between the germline ends. The germline V gene encodes CDR1 SGHTS and CDR2 YDEGEE. The CDR3 is 14 amino acids. This CDR3 is CASSLRYRNTEAFF. The CDR3 DNA is TGTGCCAGCAGCTTGCGGTACCGGAACACTGAAGCTTTCTTT.

This chain joins TRBV6-1 and TRBJ2-7, with 10 bases aligning to TRBD1. The CDR3 sequence is 14 residues long. Germline V lookup: CDR1 MNHNS, CDR2 SASEGT. The J segment lost 6 bases and the V segment lost 2 bases, leaving 4 bases of the junction unmatched. The CDR3 spells CASSEIGTGVEQYF. The CDR3 DNA is TGTGCCAGCAGTGAAATAGGGACAGGGGTCGAGCAGTACTTC.

This chain joins TRBV5-4 and TRBJ2-7; D is perhaps TRBD1 (6 bases). This CDR3 has 14 amino acids. Germline lookup yields CDR1 SGHNT and CDR2 YYREEE (reference sequence). The V end was cut by 4 bases, the J end by 2 bases, with 13 bases between. CDR3 amino acids: CASSGVQGPYEQYF. The CDR3 nucleotides are TGTGCCAGCAGCGGGGTGCAGGGGCCCTACGAGCAGTACTTC.

The chain carries TRBV19 and TRBJ2-7; 11 positions match TRBD2. V shed 10 bases, J shed 7 bases, and the junction held 12 bases outside the gene matches. Germline V gene sequence: CDR1 LNHDA, CDR2 SQIVND (reference sequence). The CDR3 length is 14 residues. The CDR3 DNA is TGTGCCACCTCCGGGACTAGCGGTACCTCTGAGCAGTACTTC. It translates to CATSGTSGTSEQYF.

The chain uses TRBV30 and TRBJ1-2; TRBD1 matches at 10 bases. This CDR3 has 14 amino acids. In germline, CDR1 is GTSNPN, CDR2 SVGIG (reference sequence). J gave up 4 bases and V 3 bases, and 5 bases lay outside the gene matches. This CDR3 reads CAWSPGTGVYGYTF. In DNA, the CDR3 is TGTGCCTGGAGCCCCGGGACAGGGGTCTATGGCTACACCTTC.

This clone was counted a few times. The chain uses TRBV11-2 and TRBJ2-7, with a possible D match to TRBD2 (6 bases). The CDR3 covers 14 residues. V lost 0 bases, J lost 3 bases, and 9 bases lay in between. The germline V gene encodes CDR1 SGHAT and CDR2 FQNNGV. The DNA for the CDR3 is TGTGCCAGCAGCTTAGAACGGGGGTACTACGAGCAGTACTTC. This sequence encodes CASSLERGYYEQYF. Full variable domain (remainder filled in from reference TRBV11-2 and TRBJ2-7): EAGVAQSPRYKIIEKRQSVAFWCNPISGHATLYWYQQILGQGPKLLIQFQNNGVVDDSQLPKDRFSAERLKGVDSTLKIQPAKLEDSAVYLCASSLERGYYEQYFGPGTRLTVT.

The chain is built from TRBV24-1 and TRBJ2-2; TRBD1 matches 12 bases. CDR3 size: 14 residues. Per the germline V gene, CDR1 is KGHDR and CDR2 is SFDVKD. With V trimmed by 9 bases and J by 7 bases, 5 bases remained unmatched. CDR3 bases: TGTGCCACCCGGGGACAGGGGGCGAACGGGGAGCTGTTTTTT. Protein sequence: CATRGQGANGELFF.

The V gene is TRBV11-2, the J gene TRBJ1-4; D is perhaps TRBD1 (5 bases). Trimming took off 4 bases at V and 2 bases at J, with 17 bases between the two ends. CDR1 SGHAT and CDR2 FQNNGV come from the germline V gene. The CDR3 totals 17 residues. For the CDR3, the DNA is TGTGCCAGCAGCTCAAGGGGTGATAGGGGTACTAATGAAAAACTGTTTTTT. Translation gives CASSSRGDRGTNEKLFF.

This clone appeared once. The rearrangement uses TRBV5-1 and TRBJ2-3, with a weak D call TRBD1 (5 bases). Germline CDR1 SGHRS, CDR2 YFSETQ. V was pared by 0 bases and J by 0 bases, with 11 bases between. CDR3 size: 16 residues. The CDR3 loop reads CASSLGQGGSTDTQYF. The CDR3 DNA follows: TGCGCCAGCAGCTTGGGGCAGGGCGGAAGCACAGATACGCAGTATTTT.

J is TRBJ1-2 and V is TRBV27, with TRBD1 matching over 7 bases. Losses at the gene ends were 5 bases for V and 2 bases for J; bases not matched to a gene: 8. CDR1 and CDR2 (germline): MNHEY, SMNVEV (reference sequence). The CDR3 consists of 15 residues. Written as DNA, the CDR3 is TGTGCCAGCAGTCCTCGGACAGGAGCAAACTATGGCTACACCTTC. Its translation: CASSPRTGANYGYTF.

The chain uses TRBV29-1 and TRBJ1-2; D might be TRBD1 (6 bases). This CDR3 comprises 15 residues. V lost 4 bases and J lost 0, with 15 bases in between. The germline gives CDR1 SQVTM, CDR2 ANQGSEA. The CDR3 reads CSVATGMEANYGYTF. The CDR3 DNA sequence: TGCAGCGTTGCGACAGGTATGGAAGCTAACTATGGCTACACCTTC.

In DNA form, the CDR3 reads TGTGCCAGCACAAGGGAGAAAGACTCTGAAGCTTTCTTT. This encodes CASTREKDSEAFF. This chain connects TRBV2 to TRBJ1-1; D gene uncertain. V lost 7 bases and J lost 6, with 15 bases in between. This CDR3 has 13 amino acids. Per the germline V gene, CDR1 is SNHLY and CDR2 is FYNNEI.

The chain uses TRBV28 and TRBJ1-5; D is ambiguous. This CDR3 spans 15 amino acids. Per germline, CDR1 MDHEN and CDR2 SYDVKM. V was trimmed by 3 bases and J by 5 bases, leaving 14 bases between them. This chain's CDR3 is CASSLSRERDQPQHF. In DNA, the CDR3 is TGTGCCAGCAGTTTGTCGAGGGAGAGGGATCAGCCCCAGCATTTT.

This chain joins TRBV3-1 (or the pseudogene TRBV3-2) and TRBJ2-1; D remains ambiguous. The germline V and J ends were trimmed by 1 base and 4 bases, with 5 bases remaining between them. This CDR3 spans 13 amino acids. Germline V gene sequence: CDR1 LGHDT, CDR2 YNNKEL (reference sequence). The CDR3 region is CASSQVQYNEQFF. The CDR3 bases are TGTGCCAGCAGCCAAGTACAATACAATGAGCAGTTCTTC.

This chain's CDR3 is CSVALGQRNTEAFF. As DNA, the CDR3 is TGCAGCGTTGCTTTGGGACAGCGGAACACTGAAGCTTTCTTT. The V call is TRBV29-1, the J call TRBJ1-1; 7 nucleotides match TRBD1. The CDR3 has 14 amino acids. Trimming at V came to 4 bases and at J to 1 base, leaving 6 bases not matched to a gene. The germline gives CDR1 SQVTM, CDR2 ANQGSEA.

The chain joins TRBV5-1 to TRBJ2-5, with a possible D match to TRBD1 (5 bases). CDR1 and CDR2 from the germline V gene are SGHRS and YFSETQ. This CDR3 is 15 amino acids long. Trimming removed 3 bases at V and 0 bases at J, with 12 bases between. CDR3 residues: CASSSIGADQETQYF. CDR3 DNA sequence: TGCGCCAGCAGCTCCATAGGGGCCGACCAAGAGACCCAGTACTTC.

This clone was detected a few times. V and J are TRBV5-5 and TRBJ2-3, with 16 bases that match TRBD2. CDR3 length equals 19 residues. With 2 bases clipped from V and 3 bases from J, the junction kept 9 bases outside the gene matches. Germline CDR1 and CDR2: SGHKS and YYEKEE (reference sequence). CDR3 residues: CASSFAPGTSGGATDTQYF. The CDR3, as DNA: TGTGCCAGCAGCTTTGCCCCGGGGACTAGCGGGGGGGCTACAGATACGCAGTATTTT.

This clone appeared a single time. This chain links TRBV3-1 (or the pseudogene TRBV3-2) with TRBJ2-7, with TRBD1 as a possible D gene (7 bases). CDR1 and CDR2 from the germline V gene are LGHDT and YNNKEL (reference sequence). V lost 4 bases and J 3 bases, leaving 10 bases between the germline ends. CDR3 length: 13 residues. CDR3 loop: CASSRGTDYEQYF. In DNA form, the CDR3 reads TGTGCCAGCAGCCGCGGGACAGACTACGAGCAGTACTTC.

The chain carries TRBV11-2 and TRBJ1-2; no clear D gene. This CDR3 is 14 amino acids long. Germline V CDR1 and CDR2: SGHAT, FQNNGV. V was trimmed by 1 base and J by 0 bases, leaving 6 bases between them. The CDR3 spells CASSLGGANYGYTF. The DNA for the CDR3 is TGTGCCAGCAGCTTAGGCGGTGCTAACTATGGCTACACCTTC.

Turning to this clone: Distinct nucleotide sequences in the sample also encode this CDR3. The rearrangement joins TRBV18 to TRBJ2-3, with D maybe TRBD2 (6 bases). The CDR3 has 14 residues. Germline CDR1 and CDR2: KGHSH and LQKENI. V was pared by 2 bases and J by 1 base, with 7 bases between. CDR3: CASSPGGGTDTQYF. In nucleotides, the CDR3 is TGTGCCAGCTCACCAGGCGGGGGCACAGATACGCAGTATTTT.

CDR3 sequence (DNA): TGTGCCAGCAGCCCATCAGGTCAGAACACTGAAGCTTTCTTT. Protein: CASSPSGQNTEAFF. V usage is TRBV5-4 and J usage is TRBJ1-1; D call uncertain. Trimming took off 4 bases at V and 1 base at J, with 11 bases between the two ends. The CDR3 has 14 residues. The germline gives CDR1 SGHNT, CDR2 YYREEE (reference sequence).

Here the CDR3 DNA reads TGTGCCAGCAGTGAAGACAGGGGGGCCACTGAAGCTTTCTTT. As protein: CASSEDRGATEAFF. V usage is TRBV6-1 and J usage is TRBJ1-1; 8 bases line up with TRBD1. CDR1 MNHNS and CDR2 SASEGT come from the germline V gene. The CDR3 has 14 amino acids. V dropped 1 base and J dropped 4; count of bases not matched to a gene: 2.

The chain joins TRBV20-1 to TRBJ1-1; no clear D gene. CDR1 and CDR2 from the germline V gene are DFQATT and SNEGSKA (reference sequence). CDR3 length: 9 residues. V lost 7 bases to trimming and J lost 14 bases, with 14 bases between them. The CDR3 is CSVAEARFF. CDR3 in DNA: TGCAGTGTTGCTGAAGCTCGGTTCTTT.

The chain couples TRBV28 to TRBJ1-5; 8 bases are shared with TRBD1. This CDR3 has 15 residues. From germline, CDR1 is MDHEN and CDR2 SYDVKM. V trimming: 0 bases; J trimming: 7 bases; junction bases outside the gene matches: 5. Written as DNA, the CDR3 is TGTGCCAGCAGTTTATGGACAGGGGTTAGACAGCCCCAGCATTTT. This gives the protein CASSLWTGVRQPQHF.

J is TRBJ2-7 and V is TRBV6-1; no definite D call. V lost 1 base, J lost 0 bases, and 7 bases lay in between. Germline V lookup: CDR1 MNHNS, CDR2 SASEGT. The CDR3 contains 14 residues. CDR3 DNA sequence: TGTGCCAGCAGTGAAGTCGGTGACTCCTACGAGCAGTACTTC. Translation gives CASSEVGDSYEQYF.

J is TRBJ2-1 and V is TRBV7-2; a weak D match, TRBD2 (6 bases). The CDR3 sequence is 13 residues long. CDR1 SGHTA and CDR2 FQGNSA come from the germline V gene. V lost 4 bases and J 10 bases, leaving 14 bases between the germline ends. The CDR3 sequence: CASSSVVAGEQFF. The CDR3 DNA follows: TGTGCCAGCAGCTCTGTCGTGGCGGGGGAGCAGTTCTTC.